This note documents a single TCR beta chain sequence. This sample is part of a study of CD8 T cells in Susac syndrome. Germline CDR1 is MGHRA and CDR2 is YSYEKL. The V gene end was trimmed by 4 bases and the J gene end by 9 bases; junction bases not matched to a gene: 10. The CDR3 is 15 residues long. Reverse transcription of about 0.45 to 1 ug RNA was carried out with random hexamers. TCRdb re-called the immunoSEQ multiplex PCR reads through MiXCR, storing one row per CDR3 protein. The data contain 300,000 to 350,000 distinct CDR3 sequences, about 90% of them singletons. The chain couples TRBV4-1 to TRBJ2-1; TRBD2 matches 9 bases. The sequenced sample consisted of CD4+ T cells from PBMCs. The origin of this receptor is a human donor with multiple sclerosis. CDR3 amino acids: CASSPPQGGRVEQFF. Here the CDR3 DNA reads TGCGCCAGCAGCCCCCCTCAGGGCGGGAGGGTTGAGCAGTTCTTC.